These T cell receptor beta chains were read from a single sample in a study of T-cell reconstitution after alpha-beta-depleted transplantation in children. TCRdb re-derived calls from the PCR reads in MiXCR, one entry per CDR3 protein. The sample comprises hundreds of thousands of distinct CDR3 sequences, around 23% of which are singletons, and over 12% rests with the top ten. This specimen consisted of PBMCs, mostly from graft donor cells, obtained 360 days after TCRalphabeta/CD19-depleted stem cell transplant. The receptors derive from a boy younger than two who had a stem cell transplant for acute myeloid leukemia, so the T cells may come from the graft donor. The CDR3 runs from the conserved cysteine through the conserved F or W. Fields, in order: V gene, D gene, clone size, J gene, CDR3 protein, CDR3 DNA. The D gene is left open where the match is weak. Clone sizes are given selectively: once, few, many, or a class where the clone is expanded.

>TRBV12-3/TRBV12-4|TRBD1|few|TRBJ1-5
CASSLGQGVRQPQHF
TGTGCCAGCAGTTTGGGACAGGGGGTAAGGCAGCCCCAGCATTTT
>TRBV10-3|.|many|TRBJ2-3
CAISRGGGQSTDTQYF
TGTGCCATCAGCAGGGGGGGCGGACAGTCAACAGATACGCAGTATTTT
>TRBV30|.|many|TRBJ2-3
CAWSAGGAADTQYF
TGTGCCTGGAGCGCAGGGGGGGCCGCGGATACGCAGTATTTT
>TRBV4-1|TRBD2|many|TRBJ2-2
CASSATSGGALKAGELFF
TGCGCCAGCAGCGCAACTAGCGGGGGGGCCTTAAAGGCCGGGGAGCTGTTTTTT
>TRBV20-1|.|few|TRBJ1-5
CSARPLNQPQHF
TGCAGTGCTAGACCACTGAATCAGCCCCAGCATTTT
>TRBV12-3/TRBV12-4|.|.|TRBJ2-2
CASMGVTSTGELFF
TGTGCCAGCATGGGAGTGACTAGTACCGGGGAGCTGTTTTTT
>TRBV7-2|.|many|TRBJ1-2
CASSLESGAHTGYTF
TGTGCCAGCAGCTTAGAATCAGGGGCCCACACCGGCTACACCTTC
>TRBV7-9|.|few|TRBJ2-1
CASSFITRGDYNEQFF
TGTGCCAGCAGCTTTATAACGAGGGGAGACTACAATGAGCAGTTCTTC
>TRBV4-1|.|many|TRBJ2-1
CASSQNPGVSSYNEQFF
TGCGCCAGCAGCCAGAATCCCGGGGTCTCATCCTACAATGAGCAGTTCTTC
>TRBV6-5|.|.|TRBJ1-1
CASSYAEQGRAFF
TGTGCCAGCAGTTACGCGGAACAGGGCCGCGCTTTCTTT
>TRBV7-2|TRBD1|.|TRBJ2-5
CASSHGQGAEETQYF
TGTGCCAGCAGCCACGGGCAGGGGGCCGAAGAGACCCAGTACTTC
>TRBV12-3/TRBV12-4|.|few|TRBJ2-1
CASSSTSGARDEQFF
TGTGCCAGCAGTTCCACTAGTGGTGCACGGGATGAGCAGTTCTTC
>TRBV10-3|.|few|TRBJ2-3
CAISETRGGADTQYF
TGTGCCATCAGCGAGACCAGGGGTGGTGCAGATACGCAGTATTTT
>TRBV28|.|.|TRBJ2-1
CASSLRGVGHEQFF
TGTGCCAGCAGTTTAAGAGGGGTAGGCCATGAGCAGTTCTTC
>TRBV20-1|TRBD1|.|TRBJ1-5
CSATGGLNQPQHF
TGCAGTGCCACAGGGGGTCTCAATCAGCCCCAGCATTTT
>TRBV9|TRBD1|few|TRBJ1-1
CASSVDREAEAFF
TGTGCCAGCAGCGTCGACAGGGAGGCTGAAGCTTTCTTT
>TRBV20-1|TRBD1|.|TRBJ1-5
CSARLTGGRGQPQHF
TGCAGTGCTAGACTGACAGGGGGCCGGGGGCAGCCCCAGCATTTT
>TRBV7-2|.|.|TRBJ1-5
CASSLGGPRNQPQHF
TGTGCCAGCAGCTTAGGCGGGCCTCGCAATCAGCCCCAGCATTTT
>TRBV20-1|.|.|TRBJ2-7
CSASPDGTYEQYF
TGCAGTGCTAGTCCGGACGGCACCTACGAGCAGTACTTC
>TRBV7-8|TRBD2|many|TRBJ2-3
CASREGAGPTDTQYF
TGTGCCAGCAGAGAAGGAGCGGGGCCCACAGATACGCAGTATTTT
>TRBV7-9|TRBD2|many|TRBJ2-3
CASSSKRTSGETDTQYF
TGTGCCAGCAGCTCTAAAAGGACTAGCGGGGAAACAGATACGCAGTATTTT
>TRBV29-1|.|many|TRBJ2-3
CSVEGASLDTQYF
TGCAGCGTTGAAGGAGCGAGCTTGGATACGCAGTATTTT
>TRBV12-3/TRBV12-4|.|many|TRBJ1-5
CASSSRDSNQPQHF
TGTGCCAGCAGTTCCCGGGATAGCAATCAGCCCCAGCATTTT
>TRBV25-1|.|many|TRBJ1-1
CASSAPLGSTEAFF
TGTGCCAGCAGTGCCCCCCTTGGGTCGACTGAAGCTTTCTTT
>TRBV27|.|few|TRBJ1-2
CARGGYTF
TGTGCCAGAGGGGGCTACACCTTC
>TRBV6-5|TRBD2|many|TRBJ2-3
CASSYSAGADTQYF
TGTGCCAGCAGTTACTCAGCGGGGGCAGATACGCAGTATTTT
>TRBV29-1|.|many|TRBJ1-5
CSVSTGSNQPQHF
TGCAGCGTGAGTACCGGCAGCAATCAGCCCCAGCATTTT
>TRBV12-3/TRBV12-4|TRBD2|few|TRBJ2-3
CASSFHGLAGGNTQYF
TGTGCCAGCAGTTTTCACGGACTAGCGGGGGGGAATACGCAGTATTTT
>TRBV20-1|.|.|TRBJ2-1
CSARDQGNGGGRYNEQFF
TGCAGTGCTAGAGATCAAGGTAATGGCGGGGGCCGCTACAATGAGCAGTTCTTC
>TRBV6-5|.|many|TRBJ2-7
CASSYRYSGDFPQYF
TGTGCCAGCAGTTACCGGTACTCAGGTGACTTTCCACAGTACTTC
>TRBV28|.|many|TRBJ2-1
CASSPRQTSNYNEQFF
TGTGCCAGCAGTCCCCGACAGACTTCTAATTACAATGAGCAGTTCTTC
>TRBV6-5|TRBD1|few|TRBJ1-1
CASSLGQRTEAFF
TGTGCCAGCAGTTTGGGACAGCGGACTGAAGCTTTCTTT
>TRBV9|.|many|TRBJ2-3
CASSVWPYGDTQYF
TGTGCCAGCAGCGTCTGGCCCTACGGTGATACGCAGTATTTT